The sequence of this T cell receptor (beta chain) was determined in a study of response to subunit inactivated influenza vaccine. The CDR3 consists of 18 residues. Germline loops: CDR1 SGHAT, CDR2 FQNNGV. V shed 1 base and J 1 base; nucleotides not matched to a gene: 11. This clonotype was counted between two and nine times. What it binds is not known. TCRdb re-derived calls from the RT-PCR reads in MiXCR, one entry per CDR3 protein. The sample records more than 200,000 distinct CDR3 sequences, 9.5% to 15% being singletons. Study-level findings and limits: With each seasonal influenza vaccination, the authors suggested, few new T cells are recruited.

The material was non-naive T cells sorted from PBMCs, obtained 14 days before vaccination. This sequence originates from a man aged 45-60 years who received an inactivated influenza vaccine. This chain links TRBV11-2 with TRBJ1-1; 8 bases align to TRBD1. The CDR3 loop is CASSLGRTGRAWNTEAFF. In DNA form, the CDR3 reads TGTGCCAGCAGCTTAGGTCGGACAGGGAGAGCCTGGAACACTGAAGCTTTCTTT.